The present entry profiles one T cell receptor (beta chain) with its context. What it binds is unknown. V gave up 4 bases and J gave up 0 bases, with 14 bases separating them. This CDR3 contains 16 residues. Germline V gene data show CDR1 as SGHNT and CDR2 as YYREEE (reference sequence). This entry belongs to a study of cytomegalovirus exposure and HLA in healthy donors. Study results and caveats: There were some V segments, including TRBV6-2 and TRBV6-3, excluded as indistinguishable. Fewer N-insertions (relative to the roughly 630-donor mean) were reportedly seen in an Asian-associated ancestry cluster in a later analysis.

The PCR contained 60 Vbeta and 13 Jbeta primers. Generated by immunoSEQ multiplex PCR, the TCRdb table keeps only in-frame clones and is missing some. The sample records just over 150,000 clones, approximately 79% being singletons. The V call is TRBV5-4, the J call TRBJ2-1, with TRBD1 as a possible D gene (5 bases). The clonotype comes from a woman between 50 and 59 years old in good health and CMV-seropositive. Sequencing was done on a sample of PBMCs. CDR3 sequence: CASSPGQGSSYNEQFF. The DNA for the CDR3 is TGTGCCAGCAGCCCGGGCCAGGGAAGCTCCTACAATGAGCAGTTCTTC. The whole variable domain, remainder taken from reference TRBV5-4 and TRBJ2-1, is ETGVTQSPTHLIKTRGQQVTLRCSSQSGHNTVSWYQQALGQGPQFIFQYYREEENGRGNFPPRFSGLQFPNYSSELNVNALELDDSALYLCASSPGQGSSYNEQFFGPGTRLTVL.